This T cell receptor (beta chain) was sequenced in a study of cytomegalovirus exposure and HLA in healthy donors (dated by TCRdb to the late 2010s). The study in broad terms: The 666 repertoires of the first cohort and the 110 or so validation repertoires were produced on the same platform, according to a later analysis. In addition to the first cohort of around 670 subjects, a separate validation cohort of over 90 different subjects was used. To predict cytomegalovirus infection status, the study brought together high-throughput TCR immunosequencing, statistical association of individual TCRs with disease status, and machine learning. The study aimed to test whether cataloging public T cell receptors could reveal signatures of past pathogen exposure. Overall results and qualifications from the work: While some public TCRs were present in many individuals, most TCR sequences turned up only very rarely across donors. Subsequent analysis determined that TCRs grouped into clusters in the first cohort also showed a tendency toward co-occurrence across the approximately 110 validation repertoires, and approximately 93% of cluster scores exceeded 0. In both the original and validation cohorts, the classifier was reported to diagnose cytomegalovirus status with high specificity and sensitivity. The authors suggested that the approach could potentially be extended to other disease states and immunological phenotypes. A total of roughly 160 TCR beta chains were listed by the study as associated with cytomegalovirus. A few of the identified cytomegalovirus-associated TCR beta chains were confirmed in vitro to be specific for cytomegalovirus antigens. The validation cohort had no HLA typing available for a later analysis, so co-occurrence within that cohort was assessed over all 120 or so repertoires.

Library preparation employed the immunoSEQ multiplex PCR assay. Per the source publication's procedure: A statistical classification framework was built for diagnosing cytomegalovirus status from the catalog of TCR beta chain sequences. This is the immuneACCESS table as TCRdb keeps it, with only in-frame sequences that have V and J called. A part of the clones is gone; compared with another copy, unresolved V genes explain less than half, and the rest is unexplained. The DNA was the basis for D and trimming; V, J and clone size are from that table. The sample table holds some 260,000 clones, of which 90% were seen once. The top ten clones comprise under 4% of the sample. Donors formed part of the validation cohort, which comprised fewer than 150 subjects and was distinct from the first cohort of 690 or so subjects. About this clone itself: There is no known antigen for this receptor. No qualities accompany the bases; no much larger clone lies one base away.

Including cysteine and phenylalanine, the CDR3 has 15 amino acids. Only the CDR3 region is kept as DNA, spanning 45 bases read in frame from base 1. The CDR1 and CDR2 encoded by the germline V gene are SGHDN and FVKESK. Compared with germline, V lacks 4 bases and J lacks 3 bases; bases without a gene match: 8. Recombination connected TRBV14 to TRBJ1-2; 7 of the junction bases match TRBD1. Sequencing input: PBMCs. The TCR comes from a woman between 25 and 40 years old in good health and CMV-seronegative. The CDR3 region: CASSLGQDQDYGYTF. In nucleotides, the sequence is TGTGCCAGCAGCCTCGGACAGGACCAAGACTATGGCTACACCTTC.